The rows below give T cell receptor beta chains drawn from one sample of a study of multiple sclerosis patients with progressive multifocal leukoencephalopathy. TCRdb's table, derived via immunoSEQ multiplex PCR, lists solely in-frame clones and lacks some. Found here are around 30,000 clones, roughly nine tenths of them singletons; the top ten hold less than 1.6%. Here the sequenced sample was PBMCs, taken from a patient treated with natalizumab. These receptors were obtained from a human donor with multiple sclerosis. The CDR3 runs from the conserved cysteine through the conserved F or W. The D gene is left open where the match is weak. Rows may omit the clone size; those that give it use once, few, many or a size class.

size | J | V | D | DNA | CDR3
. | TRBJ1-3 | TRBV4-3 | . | TGCGCCAGCAGCCAAGATCATGGGGGTGGAAACACCATATATTTT | CASSQDHGGGNTIYF
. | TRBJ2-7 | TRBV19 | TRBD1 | TGTGCCAGTAGTAAAATCCCGGGACAGGCCTACGAGCAGTACTTC | CASSKIPGQAYEQYF
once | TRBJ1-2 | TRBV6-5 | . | TGTGCCAGCAGTTACGATTCAGTAGACGGCTACACCTTC | CASSYDSVDGYTF
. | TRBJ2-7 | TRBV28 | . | TGTGCCAGCAGCCCACCCCCGCGGACACCAGCCTACGAGCAGTACTTC | CASSPPPRTPAYEQYF
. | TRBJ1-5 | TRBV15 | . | TGTGCCACCAGCAGAGATCGAAGGACCCATCAGCCCCAGCATTTT | CATSRDRRTHQPQHF
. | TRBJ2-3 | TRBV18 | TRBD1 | TGTGCCAGCTCGCCGGGGACAGGGTCGGCAGATACGCAGTATTTT | CASSPGTGSADTQYF
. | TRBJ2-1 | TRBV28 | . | TGTGCCAGCAGCCAGACACTAGCTGCCAGCTACAATGAGCAGTTCTTC | CASSQTLAASYNEQFF
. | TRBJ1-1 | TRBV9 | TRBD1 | TGTGCCAGCAGCCACCGACAGGGGAGTGCCACTGAAGCTTTCTTT | CASSHRQGSATEAFF
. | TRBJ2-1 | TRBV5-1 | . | TGCGCCAGCAGCGGGAGCGGCTGGGGCAATGAGCAGTTCTTC | CASSGSGWGNEQFF
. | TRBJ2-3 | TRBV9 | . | TGTGCCAGCAGCGCGGAAGCGGCCACAGATACGCAGTATTTT | CASSAEAATDTQYF
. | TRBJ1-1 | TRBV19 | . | TGTGCCAGTAGTATTCGTTGGCGCGGGAGAGGGAACACTGAAGCTTTCTTT | CASSIRWRGRGNTEAFF
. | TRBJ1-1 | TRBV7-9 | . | TGTGCCAGCAGCTTGGGGGACTTAGGGAGGACTGAAGCTTTCTTT | CASSLGDLGRTEAFF
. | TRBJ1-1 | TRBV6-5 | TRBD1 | TGTGCCAGCAGAAGACAGGGATTTAGCACTGAAGCTTTCTTT | CASRRQGFSTEAFF
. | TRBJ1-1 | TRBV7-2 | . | TGTGCCAGCAGCCCAGGACGGGTGAACACTGAAGCTTTCTTT | CASSPGRVNTEAFF
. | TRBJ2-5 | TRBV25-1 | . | TGTGCCAGCAGTGAATTAGGATCACAAGAGACCCAGTACTTC | CASSELGSQETQYF
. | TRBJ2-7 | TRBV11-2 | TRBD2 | TGTGCCAGCAGCCCGACTAGCGGGGTAAGGTACGAGCAGTACTTC | CASSPTSGVRYEQYF
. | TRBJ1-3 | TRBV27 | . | TGTGCCAGCAGCCAGGTAGCTGGAAACACCATATATTTT | CASSQVAGNTIYF
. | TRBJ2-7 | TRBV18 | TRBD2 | TGTGCCAGCTCTCCACGGGTTGGGACTAGGATTAGATACGAGCAGTACTTC | CASSPRVGTRIRYEQYF
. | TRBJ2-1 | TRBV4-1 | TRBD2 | TGCGCCAGCAGCCAAGAGGGACTAGCGGGTAGCAATGAGCAGTTCTTC | CASSQEGLAGSNEQFF
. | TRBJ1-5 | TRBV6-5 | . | TGTGCCAGCAGTGAGGCTAGCGCCCAGCCCCAGCATTTT | CASSEASAQPQHF
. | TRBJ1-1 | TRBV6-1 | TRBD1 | TGTGCCAGCAGTGATCGGGGACAGGGGGCTACGGGCACTGAAGCTTTCTTT | CASSDRGQGATGTEAFF
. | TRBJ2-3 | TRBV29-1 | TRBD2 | TGCAGCGTTGATTTGACTAGCGGGAGTGCAGATACGCAGTATTTT | CSVDLTSGSADTQYF
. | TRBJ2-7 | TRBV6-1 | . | TGTGCCAGCAAGATTAGTGGGGCCTACGAGCAGTACTTC | CASKISGAYEQYF
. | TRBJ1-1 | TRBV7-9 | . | TGTGCCAGCTGTTTACAGAACACTGAAGCTTTCTTT | CASCLQNTEAFF
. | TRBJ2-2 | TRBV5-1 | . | TGCGCCAGCAGCTTGGCCGGGACCGGGGATACCGGGGAGCTGTTTTTT | CASSLAGTGDTGELFF
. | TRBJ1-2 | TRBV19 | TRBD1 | TGTGCCAGTAGCCCCTATCCCGGGACAGGAGAATACTATGGCTACACCTTC | CASSPYPGTGEYYGYTF
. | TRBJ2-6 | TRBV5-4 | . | TGTGCCAGCAGCTTACGGACGTCCGGGGCCAACGTCCTGACTTTC | CASSLRTSGANVLTF
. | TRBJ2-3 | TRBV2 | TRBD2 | TGTGCCAGCAGTCCATTTCTAGCGGGAGGTCCCTTTACAGATACGCAGTATTTT | CASSPFLAGGPFTDTQYF
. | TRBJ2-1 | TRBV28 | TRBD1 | TGTGCCAGCAGTCAGGACAGGGGAATCAATGAGCAGTTCTTC | CASSQDRGINEQFF
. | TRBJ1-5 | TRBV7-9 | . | TGTGCCAGCAGCCCAGACGGAGGGGGAAATCAGCCCCAGCATTTT | CASSPDGGGNQPQHF
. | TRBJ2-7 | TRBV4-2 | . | TGTGCCAGCAGCTACGGACCCATAATCTCCTACGAGCAGTACTTC | CASSYGPIISYEQYF
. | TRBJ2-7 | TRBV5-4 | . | TGTGCCAGCAGCTTCCACGAGCAGTACTTC | CASSFHEQYF
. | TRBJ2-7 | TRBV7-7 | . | TGTGCCAGCAGCCCCCTTGCAGGGGGGTCGTACGAGCAGTACTTC | CASSPLAGGSYEQYF
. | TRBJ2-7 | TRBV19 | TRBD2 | TGTGCCACCTCAGGGGCTAGCGGGAGAGAGCAGTACTTC | CATSGASGREQYF
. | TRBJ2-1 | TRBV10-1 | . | TGCGCCAGCAGTGAAGCAAAAGGGGGGGTCGGTGAGCAGTTCTTC | CASSEAKGGVGEQFF
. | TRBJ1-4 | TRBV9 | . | TGTGCCAGCAGCGTAGGGACACAGACAGTTTCTGGGAGTGAAAAACTGTTTTTT | CASSVGTQTVSGSEKLFF
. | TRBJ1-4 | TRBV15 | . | TGTGCCACCAGCAGAGTCGGCACAACTAATGAAAAACTGTTTTTT | CATSRVGTTNEKLFF
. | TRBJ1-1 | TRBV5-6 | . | TGTGCCAGCAGCCCTGGGCAGGGATTCCCCATGAACACTGAAGCTTTCTTT | CASSPGQGFPMNTEAFF
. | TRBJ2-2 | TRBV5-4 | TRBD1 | TGTGCCAGCAGGCTAACAGGGGGCGGGGAGCTGTTTTTT | CASRLTGGGELFF
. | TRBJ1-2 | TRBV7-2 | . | TGTGCCAGCAGCTTATTAGAGGGGCGGGATGGCTACACCTTC | CASSLLEGRDGYTF
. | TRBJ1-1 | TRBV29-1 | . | TGCAGCGCCCAACAGGGCTGGAACACTGAAGCTTTCTTT | CSAQQGWNTEAFF
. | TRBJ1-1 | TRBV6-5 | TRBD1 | TGTGCCAGCAGATCCGACAGGGAGAGGTGGAAAGCTTTCTTT | CASRSDRERWKAFF
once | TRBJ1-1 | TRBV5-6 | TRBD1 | TGTGCCAGCAGCTTGGGGGACAGGGCGAACACTGAAGCTTTCTTT | CASSLGDRANTEAFF
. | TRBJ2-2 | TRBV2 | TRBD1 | TGTGCCAGCAGCGTGGGACAGGGTTACGGGGAGCTGTTTTTT | CASSVGQGYGELFF
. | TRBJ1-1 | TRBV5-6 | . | TGTGCCAGCAGCTTGGCCACGGGTGAAGCTTTCTTT | CASSLATGEAFF
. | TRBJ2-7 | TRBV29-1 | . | TGCAGCGTTTCCCGGAGCACCTACGAGCAGTACTTC | CSVSRSTYEQYF
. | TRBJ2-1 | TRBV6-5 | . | TGTGCCAGCAGCCGGGGCAATGAGCAGTTCTTC | CASSRGNEQFF
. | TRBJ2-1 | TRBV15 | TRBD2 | TGTGCCACCAGCAGAGAAAGCGGGAGGGATGAGCAGTTCTTC | CATSRESGRDEQFF
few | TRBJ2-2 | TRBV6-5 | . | TGTGCCAGCAGTTACTCACTAGCAAACACCGGGGAGCTGTTTTTT | CASSYSLANTGELFF
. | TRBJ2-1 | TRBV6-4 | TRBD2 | TGTGCCAGCTCAAGCGGGAGCGAGCAGTTCTTC | CASSSGSEQFF
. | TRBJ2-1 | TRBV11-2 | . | TGTGCCAGCAGCAGCTTCGGTTCTAGGGGGAGAGGCAATGAGCAGTTCTTC | CASSSFGSRGRGNEQFF
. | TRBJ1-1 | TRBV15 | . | TGTGCCACCAGTCTCGACAGGAACACTGAAGCTTTCTTT | CATSLDRNTEAFF
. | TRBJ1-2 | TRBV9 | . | TGTGCCAGCAGCGTAGGGGGCAGGGAAGGGCCTGGCTACACCTTC | CASSVGGREGPGYTF